A single sample is the source of the 15 T cell receptor beta chains below, sequenced in a study of T cell repertoires in cytomegalovirus infection. TCRdb re-called the reads with MiXCR, one entry per CDR3 protein. The table lists around 530,000 distinct CDR3 sequences, approximately 26% of them singletons. Sequencing input: PBMCs. Receptors were obtained from a human donor in good health (CMV status not recorded). Some clones in this sample may be carry-over from other donors' samples.

V gene TRBV11-2 combines with J gene TRBJ1-3; 8 nucleotides match TRBD1. Germline values: CDR1 SGHAT, CDR2 FQNNGV. V dropped 3 bases and J dropped 2; count of bases not matched to a gene: 15. There are 19 residues in the CDR3. The CDR3 coding sequence is TGTGCCAGCAGCTTCAAGGACTGGGGACAGGAGGCAACTGGAAACACCATATATTTT. It yields the protein CASSFKDWGQEATGNTIYF.

Ten or more counts support this clonotype. The chain recombines TRBV7-2 with TRBJ2-1; unclear D gene. The CDR3 is 12 amino acids. V was pared by 5 bases and J by 12 bases, with 14 bases between. Germline V gene lookup returns CDR1 SGHTA and CDR2 FQGNSA. The CDR3 reads CASSPSKGRQFF. CDR3 coding DNA: TGTGCCAGCAGCCCCAGTAAGGGTAGGCAGTTCTTC.

The rearrangement links TRBV7-3 to TRBJ2-1; 10 nucleotides align to TRBD2. The CDR3 extends over 15 amino acids. Germline V gives CDR1 SGHTA, CDR2 FQGTGA. V dropped 5 bases and J dropped 4; count of bases not matched to a gene: 5. CDR3 nucleotide sequence: TGTGCCAGCAGCCCAAGCGGGAGGGGTTACAATGAGCAGTTCTTC. This codes for CASSPSGRGYNEQFF.

This clonotype has at least ten counts. The V and J genes are TRBV7-2 and TRBJ1-5, with TRBD1 matching 10 bases. With 0 bases clipped from V and 1 base from J, the junction kept 9 bases outside the gene matches. CDR1 is SGHTA and CDR2 is FQGNSA in the germline V gene. This CDR3 contains 19 residues. The CDR3 region is CASSLAQGQGYWSNQPQHF. The CDR3 DNA reads as TGTGCCAGCAGCTTAGCGCAGGGACAGGGGTATTGGAGCAATCAGCCCCAGCATTTT.

This clonotype was counted many times. This chain's CDR3 is CASIRSCGLAGATSLEQYF. The DNA of the CDR3 is TGCGCCAGCATCCGTTCGTGCGGACTAGCGGGAGCCACTTCTCTCGAGCAGTACTTC. The genes are TRBV4-1 and TRBJ2-7; 13 nucleotides match TRBD2. The V and J ends lost 7 bases and 6 bases, in that order; junction bases with no gene match: 21. The CDR3 sequence is 19 residues long. Germline values: CDR1 MGHRA, CDR2 YSYEKL.

The chain joins TRBV11-2 to TRBJ1-1; 7 bases align to TRBD1. From germline, CDR1 is SGHAT and CDR2 FQNNGV. The junction had 6 bases not matched to a gene; V was cut back by 5 bases and J by 3 bases. CDR3 length equals 14 residues. The CDR3 is CASSRPTGYTEAFF. The CDR3 DNA is TGTGCCAGCAGCCGGCCGACAGGGTACACTGAAGCTTTCTTT.

V and J are TRBV12-3 or TRBV12-4 and TRBJ2-1, with unresolved D. V was shortened by 7 bases and J by 10 bases, with 20 bases between the two germline ends. CDR3 size: 14 residues. CDR3 in amino acids: CASIIAGLGPEQFF. The CDR3 coding sequence is TGTGCCAGCATCATTGCCGGGCTAGGACCCGAGCAGTTCTTC.

This clonotype was observed a handful of times. The junction shows a germline mismatch at one end, possibly a read error. The chain couples TRBV7-9 to TRBJ1-2; D is perhaps TRBD1 (5 bases). Germline CDR1 is SEHNR and CDR2 is FQNEAQ (reference sequence). The CDR3 has 11 residues. CDR3 in DNA: TGTGCCAGCAGACCGAGACAGACCATTCACTTC. Amino acids: CASRPRQTIHF.

The V and J genes are TRBV6-2 or TRBV6-3 and TRBJ2-7; a weak D match, TRBD1 (6 bases). Germline V gives CDR1 MNHEY, CDR2 SVGEGT. V was cut by 5 bases and J by 0 bases, with 14 bases left in between. The CDR3 is 15 amino acids. This CDR3 reads CASSRPRTASYEQYF. The CDR3 region has the DNA TGTGCCAGCAGTCGTCCCCGGACAGCCTCCTACGAGCAGTACTTC.

This clonotype was found many times. This chain links TRBV6-5 with TRBJ1-1; unclear D gene. Between the trimmed V and J ends, which lost 3 bases and 5 bases, there was a span of 4 bases. The germline CDR1 and CDR2 sequences are MNHEY and SVGAGI. This CDR3 region has 11 residues. CDR3 bases: TGTGCCAGCAGTTATTTAACTGAAGCTTTCTTT. Translating gives CASSYLTEAFF.

The V call is TRBV20-1, the J call TRBJ1-2, with a possible D match to TRBD1 (5 bases). Germline V CDR1 and CDR2: DFQATT, SNEGSKA (reference sequence). The CDR3 extends over 12 amino acids. With 3 bases removed from V and 5 bases from J, the gap between germline ends came to 10 bases. The CDR3: CSASWDLYGYTF. The CDR3 bases are TGCAGTGCTAGTTGGGACTTATATGGCTACACCTTC.

The V gene is TRBV7-9, the J gene TRBJ2-3; TRBD2 might be the D (5 bases). CDR1 SEHNR and CDR2 FQNEAQ come from the germline V gene (reference sequence). Trimming pared 0 bases from V and 3 bases from J, leaving 13 bases between. CDR3 length equals 16 residues. The DNA for the CDR3 is TGTGCCAGCAGCTTAGCGCCGGGCGGCGGGACAGATACGCAGTATTTT. This sequence encodes CASSLAPGGGTDTQYF. Variable domain in full (rest from reference TRBV7-9 and TRBJ2-3): DTGVSQNPRHKITKRGQNVTFRCDPISEHNRLYWYRQTLGQGPEFLTYFQNEAQLEKSRLLSDRFSAERPKGSFSTLEIQRTEQGDSAMYLCASSLAPGGGTDTQYFGPGTRLTVL.

The gene calls are TRBV19 and TRBJ2-7; 7 bases fit TRBD1. With 8 bases clipped from V and 5 bases from J, the junction kept 15 bases outside the gene matches. Germline-derived CDR1 and CDR2 are LNHDA and SQIVND (reference sequence). This CDR3 region has 15 residues. CDR3 nucleotides: TGTGCCAGTTCCCTTATGGCCGGACAGGTTCACGAGCAGTACTTC. Residues: CASSLMAGQVHEQYF.

The gene calls are TRBV20-1 and TRBJ1-4; D is ambiguous. CDR3 length equals 12 residues. Trimming shortened V by 2 bases and J by 4 bases, and 5 bases separated the two germline ends. CDR1 is DFQATT, CDR2 SNEGSKA, per germline (reference sequence). The CDR3 DNA sequence: TGCAGTGCTAGATGGGATAATGAAAAACTGTTTTTT. Protein sequence: CSARWDNEKLFF.

The rearrangement uses TRBV7-2 and TRBJ1-2; D gene ambiguous. CDR1 is SGHTA, CDR2 FQGNSA, per germline. The ends were cut back, 5 bases at V and 4 bases at J, with 11 bases in the middle. This CDR3 has 13 amino acids. As DNA, the CDR3 is TGTGCCAGCAGCCCGACACTCCTCTATGGCTACACCTTC. Its protein product is CASSPTLLYGYTF.